The rows below give T cell receptor beta chains drawn from one sample of a study of technical replicates of blood from a handful of donors. The protocol was immunoSEQ multiplex PCR, while the TCRdb copy is restricted to in-frame clones and leaves out a portion. This sample has fewer than 100,000 clones, with 85% to 95% found just once. The sample taken for sequencing was T cells isolated from PBMCs. These receptors all come from a human donor in good health. Each CDR3 is given with its conserved first and last residue. A D gene is named only where the DNA matches it firmly. Clone size is not always given. Where it is, it says once, few, many or a class for expanded clones.

TRBJ2-2,TRBV27,-,-,TGTGCCAGCAGTTTTTTCGACACCGGGGAGCTGTTTTTT,CASSFFDTGELFF
TRBJ2-2,TRBV7-9,-,-,TGTGCCAGCAGCTTAGAATCCGGGTTAGGCACCGGGGAGCTGTTTTTT,CASSLESGLGTGELFF
TRBJ1-3,TRBV7-9,-,few,TGTGCCAGCAGCCCGACAGGTTCCTCTGGAAACACCATATATTTT,CASSPTGSSGNTIYF
TRBJ1-4,TRBV5-8,TRBD1,-,TGTGCCAGCAGCGGGTACCGACAGGGGGGTGAAAAACTGTTTTTT,CASSGYRQGGEKLFF
TRBJ1-2,TRBV7-6,-,-,TGTGCCAGCAGCTTAGTGGGGGGGAGTCATGGCTACACCTTC,CASSLVGGSHGYTF
TRBJ2-2,TRBV11-3,TRBD2,-,TGTGCCAGCAGCTTGGTAGCGGGAGGCACCGGGGAGCTGTTTTTT,CASSLVAGGTGELFF
TRBJ2-7,TRBV5-5,TRBD2,-,TGTGCCAGCAGCGTTCCGGGACTAGAACGGGAGCAGTACTTC,CASSVPGLEREQYF
TRBJ2-1,TRBV28,TRBD2,-,TGTGCCAGCAGTCGAGCGGGAGAGGGCTACAATGAGCAGTTCTTC,CASSRAGEGYNEQFF
TRBJ2-1,TRBV27,TRBD2,once,TGTGCCAGCAGTTTACGACCTAGCGGGACGCGCTACAATGAGCAGTTCTTC,CASSLRPSGTRYNEQFF
TRBJ1-2,TRBV11-2,-,-,TGTGCCAGCAGCTTAGATTTTCAGGGTACTGGCTACACCTTC,CASSLDFQGTGYTF
TRBJ2-7,TRBV9,-,-,TGTGCCAGCAGCGTAGCGGCAGGGTCAGGATACGAGCAGTACTTC,CASSVAAGSGYEQYF
TRBJ1-4,TRBV28,TRBD1,-,TGTGCCAGCAGCTCCTTAGGGACAGCTATGAGCGAAAAACTGTTTTTT,CASSSLGTAMSEKLFF
TRBJ2-1,TRBV19,TRBD2,-,TGTGCCAGTAGTATAGGGGTAGCGGGAGAAAATGAGCAGTTCTTC,CASSIGVAGENEQFF
TRBJ1-5,TRBV29-1,TRBD1,-,TGCAGCGTTGGACAGGGGTCATCGCCCCAGCATTTT,CSVGQGSSPQHF
TRBJ2-1,TRBV30,TRBD2,-,TGTGCCTGTACCGGGACTAGGGCGGACAATGAGCAGTTCTTC,CACTGTRADNEQFF
TRBJ2-5,TRBV5-4,-,-,TGTGCCAGCCTACGAGATAAGTACCAAGAGACCCAGTACTTC,CASLRDKYQETQYF
TRBJ2-7,TRBV9,TRBD1,-,TGTGCCAGCAGCGTAGGGGACAGGGCTTACGAGCAGTACTTC,CASSVGDRAYEQYF
TRBJ2-5,TRBV6-4,TRBD2,once,TGTGCCAGCAGTGACTCGGGGACTAGGGCCATTGAAGAGACCCAGTACTTC,CASSDSGTRAIEETQYF
TRBJ2-2,TRBV4-1,TRBD2,once,TGCGCCAGCAGCCAAGTTACGGGAGGGGGCACCGGGGAGCTGTTTTTT,CASSQVTGGGTGELFF
TRBJ1-2,TRBV30,TRBD1,-,TGTGCCTCGAACAGGGACAGTCACTATGGCTACACCTTC,CASNRDSHYGYTF
TRBJ1-1,TRBV7-3,-,-,TGTGCCAGCAGCTTACGGGAGGGGTACGGCACTGAAGCTTTCTTT,CASSLREGYGTEAFF
TRBJ2-1,TRBV28,TRBD2,-,TGTGCCAGCAGTTTACTCGGGGTAGCGGGAGTGGGCTCCTACAATGAGCAGTTCTTC,CASSLLGVAGVGSYNEQFF
TRBJ1-4,TRBV2,-,-,TGTGCCAGCAGTCGACAGATCAGAACTAATGAAAAACTGTTTTTT,CASSRQIRTNEKLFF
TRBJ2-1,TRBV7-2,-,-,TGTGCCAGCAGCTTAGCGGGGAGTAATGAGCAGTTCTTC,CASSLAGSNEQFF
TRBJ2-1,TRBV7-2,-,-,TGTGCCAGCAGCTTAGATCGAGGTAGCGATGAGCAGTTCTTC,CASSLDRGSDEQFF
TRBJ2-3,TRBV10-1,-,-,TGCGCCAGCAGTGGGACAGTAGATACGCAGTATTTT,CASSGTVDTQYF
TRBJ2-7,TRBV19,-,-,TGTGCCACTACCGACCCAAGGAGCTCCTACGAGCAGTACTTC,CATTDPRSSYEQYF
TRBJ2-2,TRBV5-1,-,-,TGCGCCAGCAGGCGGGGGCTAGCGGCGGACACCGGGGAGCTGTTTTTT,CASRRGLAADTGELFF
TRBJ2-3,TRBV4-2,-,once,TGTGCCAGCAGCCAAAATTTACAGGGTTCCGCAGATACGCAGTATTTT,CASSQNLQGSADTQYF
TRBJ1-1,TRBV10-2,TRBD1,-,TGCGCCAGCAGTGACAGGGGGCGAAATAACACTGAAGCTTTCTTT,CASSDRGRNNTEAFF
TRBJ2-1,TRBV29-1,-,-,TGCAGCGTTGTAACAGCCCTTCCCTACAATGAGCAGTTCTTC,CSVVTALPYNEQFF
TRBJ1-1,TRBV27,-,-,TGTGCCAGCAGTACCTACAGCCACACTGAAGCTTTCTTT,CASSTYSHTEAFF
TRBJ2-7,TRBV7-9,-,-,TGTGCCAGCAGCTTCGGACAGCAAGTCGGGGAGCAGTACTTC,CASSFGQQVGEQYF
TRBJ1-4,TRBV28,TRBD1,-,TGTGCCAGCAGCCAACAGGGGGCGACAGAAAAACTGTTTTTT,CASSQQGATEKLFF
TRBJ2-3,TRBV6-1,TRBD1,once,TGTGCCAGCACTAGGACAGGGACCACAGATACGCAGTATTTT,CASTRTGTTDTQYF
TRBJ1-1,TRBV18,-,-,TGTGCCAGCTCCTTAAGACAGCCCATGAACACTGAAGCTTTCTTT,CASSLRQPMNTEAFF
TRBJ2-7,TRBV15,TRBD2,-,TGTGCCACCAGCAGAGATAGGGGACTAGCGGGAGGTGGTTACGAGCAGTACTTC,CATSRDRGLAGGGYEQYF
TRBJ1-1,TRBV19,TRBD1,-,TGTGCCAGTGTACAGGGGGGATTGACTGAAGCTTTCTTT,CASVQGGLTEAFF
TRBJ1-5,TRBV7-9,TRBD1,once,TGTGCCAGCAGCCGGAGTACAGGGGCTAGCAATCAGCCCCAGCATTTT,CASSRSTGASNQPQHF
TRBJ2-7,TRBV28,TRBD2,-,TGTGCCAGCAGTGTGCTAGCGGGGACCTACGAGCAGTACTTC,CASSVLAGTYEQYF
TRBJ2-7,TRBV29-1,-,-,TGCAGCGTTGGTCGCTCGGGGGATCGCGAGCAGTACTTC,CSVGRSGDREQYF
TRBJ1-2,TRBV7-2,-,-,TGTGCCAGCAGCCCAGCCCAGGGGCACTATGGCTACACCTTC,CASSPAQGHYGYTF
TRBJ1-1,TRBV11-2,-,once,TGTGCCAGCAGCCTTGAAACAGTTTCGACTGAAGCTTTCTTT,CASSLETVSTEAFF
TRBJ1-3,TRBV6-1,TRBD1,once,TGTGCCAGCAGGGACAGGGCTATTGGAAACACCATATATTTT,CASRDRAIGNTIYF
TRBJ1-1,TRBV6-5,-,-,TGTGCTGTACAGGGAATGGGTACTGAAGCTTTCTTT,CAVQGMGTEAFF
TRBJ2-1,TRBV5-4,TRBD1,-,TGTGCCAGCAGCCAGGGGGCAGTTACTTCCGGGAATGAGCAGTTCTTC,CASSQGAVTSGNEQFF
TRBJ1-2,TRBV30,-,-,TGTGCCTGGAGTGTAGGAGGGGACGGTGGCTACACCTTC,CAWSVGGDGGYTF
TRBJ2-7,TRBV7-8,-,once,TGTGCCAGCAGCTTAAGTCCGAGTCGGGACGAGCAGTACTTC,CASSLSPSRDEQYF
TRBJ2-3,TRBV2,-,-,TGTGCCAGCAGCGGAAGGAGTCACACAGATACGCAGTATTTT,CASSGRSHTDTQYF
TRBJ1-2,TRBV5-4,TRBD1,-,TGTGCCAGCAGCTTGGGTGGGACAGGGGAAGGCTACACCTTC,CASSLGGTGEGYTF
TRBJ1-1,TRBV7-3,TRBD1,-,TGTGCCAGCAGCCCGGGACAGGGGAAAACTGAAGCTTTCTTT,CASSPGQGKTEAFF
TRBJ2-7,TRBV19,TRBD1,-,TGTGCCAGTAGCCAACAGACAGGGGGCGAGCAGTACTTC,CASSQQTGGEQYF
TRBJ2-4,TRBV9,TRBD2,-,TGTGCCAGCAGCGGGACTAGCGGCAAAAACATTCAGTACTTC,CASSGTSGKNIQYF
TRBJ2-7,TRBV19,TRBD1,-,TGTGCCAGTAGTATAGGATCGGGGACAGGGCTCCACGAGCAGTACTTC,CASSIGSGTGLHEQYF
TRBJ2-3,TRBV29-1,-,-,TGCAGCGTTGTCCAATTAGTCTTCTCAGATACGCAGTATTTT,CSVVQLVFSDTQYF